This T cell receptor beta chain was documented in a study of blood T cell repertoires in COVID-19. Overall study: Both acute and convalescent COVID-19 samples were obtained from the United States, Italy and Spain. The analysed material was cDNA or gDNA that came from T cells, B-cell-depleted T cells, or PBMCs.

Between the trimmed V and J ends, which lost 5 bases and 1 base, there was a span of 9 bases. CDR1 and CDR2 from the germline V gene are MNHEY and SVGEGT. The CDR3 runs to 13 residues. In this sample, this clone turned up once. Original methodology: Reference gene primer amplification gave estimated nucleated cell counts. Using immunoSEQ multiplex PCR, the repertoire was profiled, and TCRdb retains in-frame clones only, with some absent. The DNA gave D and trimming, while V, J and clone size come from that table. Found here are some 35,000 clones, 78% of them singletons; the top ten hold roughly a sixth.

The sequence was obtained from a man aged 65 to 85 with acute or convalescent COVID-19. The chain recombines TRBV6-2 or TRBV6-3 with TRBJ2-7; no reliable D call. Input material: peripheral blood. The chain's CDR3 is CASSKTESYEQYF. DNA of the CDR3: TGTGCCAGCAGTAAAACAGAATCCTACGAGCAGTACTTC.